The 28 T cell receptor beta chains reported below all come from one sample, sequenced in a study of beta chain features in type 1 diabetes. TCRB transcripts that were expressed got sequenced, as all of the isolated RNA had been reverse transcribed. Clones were sequenced by immunoSEQ multiplex PCR, and TCRdb holds only the in-frame ones, with some missing. The table has some 900,000 clones, roughly 16% seen once. Specimen: naive CD4+ T cells from blood. The receptors derive from a woman aged 18-30 years in good health.

V gene TRBV28 combines with J gene TRBJ2-7; TRBD2 matches 7 bases. Trimming cost V 7 bases and J 3 bases; bases outside gene matches: 9. CDR1 is MDHEN and CDR2 is SYDVKM in the germline V gene. This CDR3 is built from 14 residues. The CDR3, as DNA: TGTGCCAGCAACACCCCGGGACTAATCTACGAGCAGTACTTC. Translation gives CASNTPGLIYEQYF.

The chain couples TRBV7-9 to TRBJ2-3; 8 bases are shared with TRBD2. The junction had 11 bases not matched to a gene; V was cut back by 5 bases and J by 4 bases. CDR3 size: 16 residues. The germline gives CDR1 SEHNR, CDR2 FQNEAQ (reference sequence). CDR3 sequence reads: CASSRAGAPRADTQYF. CDR3 nucleotide sequence: TGTGCCAGCAGCCGAGCGGGAGCCCCTCGTGCAGATACGCAGTATTTT.

As regards this clone: The same CDR3 is also encoded by other DNA sequences in this sample. V and J are TRBV5-1 and TRBJ2-7; 9 positions agree with TRBD2. From germline, CDR1 is SGHRS and CDR2 YFSETQ. The CDR3 consists of 15 residues. The V and J ends lost 0 bases and 1 base, in that order; junction bases with no gene match: 2. The DNA of the CDR3 is TGCGCCAGCAGCTTGGAGACTAGCGGATCCTACGAGCAGTACTTC. It codes for CASSLETSGSYEQYF. Full variable domain (missing parts from reference TRBV5-1 and TRBJ2-7): KAGVTQTPRYLIKTRGQQVTLSCSPISGHRSVSWYQQTPGQGLQFLFEYFSETQRNKGNFPGRFSGRQFSNSRSEMNVSTLELGDSALYLCASSLETSGSYEQYFGPGTRLTVT.

The chain has TRBV21-1 and TRBJ2-4; the table's D call TRBD1 went unverified against the DNA. TRBV21-1 is marked as a pseudogene. The CDR3 totals 17 residues. The CDR3 region has the DNA TGTGCCAGCAGCAAAGCGGGGGCACAGGGAGCCAAAAACATTCAGTACTTC. Translating gives CASSKAGAQGAKNIQYF.

This clone was seen a few times. The chain couples TRBV19 to TRBJ2-3; D is undetermined. The germline V gene has CDR1 LNHDA and CDR2 SQIVND (reference sequence). Between the trimmed V and J ends, which lost 3 bases and 7 bases, there was a span of 14 bases. The CDR3 extends over 14 amino acids. Here the CDR3 reads CASSIVVGLNTQYF. The CDR3, as DNA: TGTGCCAGTAGTATTGTGGTCGGATTGAATACGCAGTATTTT.

V is TRBV28 and J is TRBJ2-7, with 8 positions matching TRBD1. V lost 5 bases and J lost 2; bases outside the gene matches: 8. Germline V gene lookup returns CDR1 MDHEN and CDR2 SYDVKM. The CDR3 runs to 15 residues. The CDR3 loop is CASSGPGQAAYEQYF. Here the CDR3 DNA reads TGTGCCAGCAGTGGACCGGGACAGGCCGCCTACGAGCAGTACTTC.

The chain links TRBV10-3 to TRBJ2-5; TRBD2 aligns across 7 bases. With 6 bases clipped from V and 2 bases from J, the junction kept 3 bases outside the gene matches. Germline-derived CDR1 and CDR2 are ENHRY and SYGVKD. The CDR3 sequence is 13 residues long. This CDR3 reads CAIRRLAQETQYF. CDR3 DNA sequence: TGTGCCATCAGACGACTAGCACAAGAGACCCAGTACTTC.

On this clone itself: Other DNA sequences in the sample encode the same CDR3. The V call is TRBV19, the J call TRBJ2-1; no clear D gene. The V gene lost 7 bases and the J gene lost 4 bases, with 5 bases spanning the gap. The CDR3 runs 11 residues. Germline-derived CDR1 and CDR2 are LNHDA and SQIVND (reference sequence). The CDR3 sequence is CASTAYNEQFF. DNA for the CDR3: TGTGCCAGTACGGCTTACAATGAGCAGTTCTTC.

The rearrangement links TRBV29-1 to TRBJ2-3, with D possibly TRBD2 on 6 matching bases. CDR1 and CDR2 from the germline V gene are SQVTM and ANQGSEA. V lost 5 bases and J lost 0, with 15 bases in between. CDR3 length equals 15 residues. In DNA, the CDR3 is TGCAGCGTTCGGGAGCGACAAATAAGCACAGATACGCAGTATTTT. Protein product: CSVRERQISTDTQYF.

This clone was seen ten or more times. This chain joins TRBV21-1 and TRBJ2-1; the DNA was not used to check the table's D call, TRBD1. TRBV21-1 is listed as a pseudogene. There are 14 residues in the CDR3. DNA of the CDR3: TGTGCCAGCAGCGGAAAGGGCTACAGGAATGAGCAGTTCTTC. Residues: CASSGKGYRNEQFF.

The chain uses TRBV5-1 and TRBJ2-7; D not resolved. The CDR3 is 13 amino acids. V was pared by 0 bases and J by 3 bases, with 7 bases between. CDR1 is SGHRS and CDR2 is YFSETQ in the germline V gene. The CDR3 is CASSLDGHYEQYF. CDR3 DNA sequence: TGCGCCAGCAGCTTGGACGGGCACTACGAGCAGTACTTC.

The chain is built from TRBV4-2 and TRBJ2-3; unclear D gene. V lost 0 bases and J lost 0, with 13 bases in between. CDR3 length: 17 amino acids. Germline V gene sequence: CDR1 LGHNA, CDR2 YNFKEQ. The CDR3 DNA is TGTGCCAGCAGCCAAGATTTGGACGGTGCTAGCACAGATACGCAGTATTTT. Its translation is CASSQDLDGASTDTQYF.

The V gene is TRBV9, the J gene TRBJ2-2; TRBD1 matches 7 bases. The CDR3 is 18 residues long. Trimming removed 3 bases from V and 1 base from J; junction bases left unmatched: 12. Germline assignment: CDR1 SGDLS and CDR2 YYNGEE. The CDR3 bases are TGTGCCAGCAGCGCCCGGGGAGTGGGACAGCTGAACACCGGGGAGCTGTTTTTT. Amino acids: CASSARGVGQLNTGELFF.

The V and J genes are TRBV2 and TRBJ2-5; 9 nucleotides align to TRBD2. The CDR3 has 14 amino acids. J lost 3 bases, V lost 6 bases, and 5 bases had no gene match. Germline loops: CDR1 SNHLY, CDR2 FYNNEI. This CDR3 is CASRTSGLKETQYF. DNA of the CDR3: TGTGCCAGCAGAACTAGCGGGCTCAAAGAGACCCAGTACTTC.

Remarks on this clone: Distinct nucleotide sequences in the sample also encode this CDR3. This sequence joins TRBV7-9 and TRBJ1-5; the D gene is possibly TRBD1 (5 bases). CDR1 and CDR2 (germline): SEHNR, FQNEAQ (reference sequence). The CDR3 contains 14 residues. The ends were cut back, 1 base at V and 7 bases at J, with 11 bases in the middle. The CDR3 coding sequence is TGTGCCAGCAGCTTAGGGCAGGGTGGGCAGCCCCAGCATTTT. This sequence encodes CASSLGQGGQPQHF.

This rearrangement joins TRBV10-2 to TRBJ2-1; 12 nucleotides agree with TRBD2. The CDR3 has 17 amino acids. V lost 3 bases, J lost 9 bases, and 12 bases stayed unmatched. Looked up from germline, CDR1 is WSHSY and CDR2 is SAAADI. The CDR3 DNA sequence: TGCGCCAGCAGTGAAGGGGGACTAGCGGGTCCCTACGTTGAGCAGTTCTTC. This translates into CASSEGGLAGPYVEQFF.

The V gene is TRBV4-3, the J gene TRBJ2-1; 8 nucleotides align to TRBD1. Germline CDR1 is LGHNA and CDR2 is YSLEER. V lost 0 bases to trimming and J lost 2 bases; unmatched junction nucleotides: 6. This CDR3 contains 17 residues. DNA of the CDR3: TGCGCCAGCAGCCAAGATGGGGCAGGGGGCACCTACAATGAGCAGTTCTTC. Residues: CASSQDGAGGTYNEQFF.

This clone showed up just a few times. This rearrangement joins TRBV7-9 to TRBJ1-2; 7 positions agree with TRBD1. The V gene end was trimmed by 5 bases and the J gene end by 1 base; junction bases not matched to a gene: 16. The CDR3 loop spans 18 amino acids. CDR1 and CDR2 from the germline V gene are SEHNR and FQNEAQ (reference sequence). The CDR3 DNA reads TGTGCCAGCAGCCTCTCTCGGAGACAGGGCCAAAATAACTATGGCTACACCTTC. Encoded protein: CASSLSRRQGQNNYGYTF.

This clone was detected ten times or more. The chain combines TRBV10-3 with TRBJ2-1, with D perhaps matching TRBD2 (5 bases). CDR1 and CDR2 (germline): ENHRY, SYGVKD. V lost 6 bases and J lost 8, with 14 bases in between. This CDR3 spans 13 amino acids. In DNA, the CDR3 is TGTGCCATCAGCCGGGCCTTCGGGGATGAGCAGTTCTTC. Its protein product is CAISRAFGDEQFF.

V is TRBV5-1 and J is TRBJ2-1; possibly TRBD2 for D (6 bases). CDR1 and CDR2 from the germline V gene are SGHRS and YFSETQ. This CDR3 is built from 15 residues. Trimming stripped 2 bases from V and 1 base from J, with 10 bases between. The CDR3 bases are TGCGCCAGCAGCTTCGAGGGGACTTCCTACAATGAGCAGTTCTTC. This codes for CASSFEGTSYNEQFF.

This clone has only a few counts. The chain has TRBV29-1 and TRBJ1-3; unclear D gene. V lost 6 bases and J 0 bases, leaving 12 bases between the germline ends. CDR3 size: 14 residues. Germline-derived CDR1 and CDR2 are SQVTM and ANQGSEA. The CDR3 coding sequence is TGCAGCGTGGGAGGACGGGGCTCTGGAAACACCATATATTTT. Encoded protein: CSVGGRGSGNTIYF.

This chain connects TRBV28 to TRBJ1-2; D is possibly TRBD1 (5 bases). Germline CDR1 MDHEN, CDR2 SYDVKM. The CDR3 totals 15 residues. V was clipped by 2 bases and J by 11 bases, with 21 bases between them. CDR3 loop: CASSLERGVIGLYTF. CDR3 coding DNA: TGTGCCAGCAGTTTAGAACGAGGGGTGATCGGTTTATACACCTTC.

The chain combines TRBV6-1 with TRBJ2-2, with TRBD2 as a possible D gene (6 bases). Trimming stripped 5 bases from V and 5 bases from J, with 15 bases between. The CDR3 spans 15 residues. The germline CDR1 and CDR2 sequences are MNHNS and SASEGT. The CDR3 coding sequence is TGTGCCAGCAGTATTGGACTAAGAACAACCGGGGAGCTGTTTTTT. Translated: CASSIGLRTTGELFF.

This clone was observed a handful of times. Distinct nucleotide sequences in the sample also encode this CDR3. Here the CDR3 DNA reads TGTGCCAGCAGCCAAGAGTCTAGCTACGAGCAGTACTTC. It is translated as CASSQESSYEQYF. The chain has TRBV4-2 and TRBJ2-7; the D is unclear. V was clipped by 0 bases and J by 3 bases, with 6 bases between them. This CDR3 is 13 amino acids long. Germline assignment: CDR1 LGHNA and CDR2 YNFKEQ.

The chain joins TRBV2 to TRBJ1-2; no clear D gene. Germline CDR1 SNHLY, CDR2 FYNNEI. V lost 3 bases and J lost 4, with 12 bases in between. This CDR3 comprises 14 residues. CDR3 amino acids: CASSDGPGFYGYTF. In DNA, the CDR3 is TGTGCCAGCAGTGACGGGCCGGGATTCTATGGCTACACCTTC. The full variable domain, with the rest looked up from reference TRBV2 and TRBJ1-2, is EPEVTQTPSHQVTQMGQEVILRCVPISNHLYFYWYRQILGQKVEFLVSFYNNEISEKSEIFDDQFSVERPDGSNFTLKIRSTKLEDSAMYFCASSDGPGFYGYTFGSGTRLTVV.

In its sample, this clone was seen a few times. The chain uses TRBV7-9 and TRBJ2-1, with 9 bases fitting TRBD2. With 4 bases clipped from V and 2 bases from J, the junction kept 3 bases outside the gene matches. Germline V gives CDR1 SEHNR, CDR2 FQNEAQ (reference sequence). The CDR3 has 15 residues. This chain's CDR3 is CASSSSGIAYNEQFF. As DNA, the CDR3 is TGTGCCAGCAGCTCTAGCGGGATAGCCTACAATGAGCAGTTCTTC.

The V and J genes are TRBV7-6 and TRBJ1-4; possible D gene TRBD1, 5 bases. Per germline, CDR1 SGHVS and CDR2 FNYEAQ. The length of the CDR3 is 15 residues. Trimming removed 1 base at V and 7 bases at J, with 13 bases between. The CDR3 is CASSLGDRNTEKLFF. The CDR3 DNA reads TGTGCCAGCAGCTTAGGCGACAGAAACACTGAAAAACTGTTTTTT.

A few counts support this clone. The chain combines TRBV7-9 with TRBJ1-4; D call uncertain. In germline, CDR1 is SEHNR, CDR2 FQNEAQ (reference sequence). The CDR3 loop spans 18 amino acids. The ends were cut back, 4 bases at V and 4 bases at J, with 22 bases in the middle. The chain's CDR3 is CASSSVRRSHEGNEKLFF. In DNA, the CDR3 is TGTGCCAGCAGCTCCGTCAGGCGTTCGCATGAGGGTAATGAAAAACTGTTTTTT.